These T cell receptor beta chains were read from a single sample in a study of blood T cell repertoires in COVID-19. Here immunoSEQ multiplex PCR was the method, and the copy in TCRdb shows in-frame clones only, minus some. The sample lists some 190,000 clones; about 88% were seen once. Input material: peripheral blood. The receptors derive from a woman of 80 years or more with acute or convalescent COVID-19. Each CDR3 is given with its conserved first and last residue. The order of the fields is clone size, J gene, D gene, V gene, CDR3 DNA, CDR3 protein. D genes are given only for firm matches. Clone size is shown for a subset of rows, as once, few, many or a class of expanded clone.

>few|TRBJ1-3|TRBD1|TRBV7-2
TGTGCCAGCAGCTACAAAACCGGGACAGTCTCCGGAAACACCATATATTTT
CASSYKTGTVSGNTIYF
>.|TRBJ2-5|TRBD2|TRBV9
TGTGCCAGCAGCCCCCGGCTAGCGGGAGGGCCCTCGTGGGAGACCCAGTACTTC
CASSPRLAGGPSWETQYF
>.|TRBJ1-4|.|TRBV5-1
TGCGCCAGCAGCTCAGATCCACCAAATGAAAAACTGTTTTTT
CASSSDPPNEKLFF
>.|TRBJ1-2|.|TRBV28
TGTGCCAGCAGTTCACCGACTCCCCGGTTGGGTGGCTACACCTTC
CASSSPTPRLGGYTF
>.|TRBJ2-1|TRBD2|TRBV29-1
TGCAGCGTTGCCGGACTAGCGGGAATCGCCTATGAGCAGTTCTTC
CSVAGLAGIAYEQFF
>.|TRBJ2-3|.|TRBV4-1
TGCGCCAGCAGCCAAGAATTCCCCCGCGCTAGCGAAGTCACAGATACGCAGTATTTT
CASSQEFPRASEVTDTQYF
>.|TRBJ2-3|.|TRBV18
TGTGCCAGCTCAGCAACTCCATCGGGGGACGATACGCAGTATTTT
CASSATPSGDDTQYF
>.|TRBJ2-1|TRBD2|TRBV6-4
TGTGCCAGCAGTGCCATGGGGGGGAGAAGCTACAATGAGCAGTTCTTC
CASSAMGGRSYNEQFF
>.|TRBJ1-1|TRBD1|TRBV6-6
TGTGCCAGCAGTTACCCGGGACAGGGATACACTGAAGCTTTCTTT
CASSYPGQGYTEAFF
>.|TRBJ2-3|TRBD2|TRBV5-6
TGTGCCAGCAGCTTGTTAGTCCTGGCGGGGGACACAGATACGCAGTATTTT
CASSLLVLAGDTDTQYF
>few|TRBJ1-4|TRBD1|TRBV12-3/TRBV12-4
TGTGCCAGCACTCGACAGGGGGTTGAAAAACTGTTTTTT
CASTRQGVEKLFF
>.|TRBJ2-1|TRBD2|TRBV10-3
TGTGCCATCAGTGAAATAGCGGGAGTAGATGAGCAGTTCTTC
CAISEIAGVDEQFF
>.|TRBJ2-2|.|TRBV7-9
TGTGCCAGCAGCTTAGCCGCAATAGCCGTGACCGGGGAGCTGTTTTTT
CASSLAAIAVTGELFF
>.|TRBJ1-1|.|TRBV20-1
TGCAGTGCTAGTAGGGGTTGGGCAGCTGAAGCTTTCTTT
CSASRGWAAEAFF
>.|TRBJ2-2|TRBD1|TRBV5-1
TGCGCCAGCAGCTTGGACACACAGGGGTCGGCCGGGGAGCTGTTTTTT
CASSLDTQGSAGELFF
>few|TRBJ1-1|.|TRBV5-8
TGTGCCAGCAGCTTACCGCCGGGATTTGAAGCTTTCTTT
CASSLPPGFEAFF
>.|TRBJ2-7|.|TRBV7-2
TGTGCCAGCAGCTTAGCGACGACTGACCCCTACGAGCAGTACTTC
CASSLATTDPYEQYF
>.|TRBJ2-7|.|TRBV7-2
TGTGCCAGCAGCTCGGGACTCCTGGGGGAGCAGTACTTC
CASSSGLLGEQYF
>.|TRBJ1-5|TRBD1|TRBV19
TGTGCCAGTAGTATGGGGACAGGGATTGGGCAGCCCCAGCATTTT
CASSMGTGIGQPQHF
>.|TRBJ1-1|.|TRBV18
TGTGCCAGCTCACCACCTAACAGAGTAGACACTGAAGCTTTCTTT
CASSPPNRVDTEAFF
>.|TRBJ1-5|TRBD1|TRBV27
TGTGCCAGCAGTCCGAAGGGACAGCTCAATCAGCCCCAGCATTTT
CASSPKGQLNQPQHF
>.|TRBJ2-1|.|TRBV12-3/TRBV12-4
TGTGCCAGCAGGATGGGGGCTGAGCAGTTCTTC
CASRMGAEQFF
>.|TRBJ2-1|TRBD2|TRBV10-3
TGTGCCATCAGTGACGGGACTAGCGGGAACAATGAGCAGTTCTTC
CAISDGTSGNNEQFF
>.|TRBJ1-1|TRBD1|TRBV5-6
TGTGCCAGCAGCTTTCGACAGGGGGCTGAGGGCACTGAAGCTTTCTTT
CASSFRQGAEGTEAFF
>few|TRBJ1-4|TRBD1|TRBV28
TGTGCCAGCACGACAGGGAATGAAAAACTGTTTTTT
CASTTGNEKLFF
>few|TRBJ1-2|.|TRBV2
TGTGCCAGCAGACAAAACGGAGGGAGTTACTATGGCTACACCTTC
CASRQNGGSYYGYTF
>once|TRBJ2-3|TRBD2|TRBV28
TGTGCCAGCAGCCCAACTGGGGGGGGCACAGATACGCAGTATTTT
CASSPTGGGTDTQYF
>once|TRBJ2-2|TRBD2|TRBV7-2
TGTGCCAGCAGCTTGAGCGGGAGCGCCGGGGAGCTGTTTTTT
CASSLSGSAGELFF
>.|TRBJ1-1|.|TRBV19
TGTGCCAGTAGTATGCTACCAGGGGTCACTGAAGCTTTCTTT
CASSMLPGVTEAFF
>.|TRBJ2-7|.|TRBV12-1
TGTGCCAGCAGCTTTTGGTCTAGCGGGAATCCCTACGAGCAGTACTTC
CASSFWSSGNPYEQYF
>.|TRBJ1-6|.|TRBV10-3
TGTGCCATCAGAGAAGAAAGGGGCGACGTATATAATTCACCCCTCCACTTT
CAIREERGDVYNSPLHF
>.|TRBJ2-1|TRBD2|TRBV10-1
TGCGCCAGCAGTACTAGCGGGAGTGGGAATGAGCAGTTCTTC
CASSTSGSGNEQFF
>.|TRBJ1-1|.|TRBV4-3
TGCGCCAGCAGCCACTTACAGAACACTGAAGCTTTCTTT
CASSHLQNTEAFF
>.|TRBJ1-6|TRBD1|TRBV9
TGTGCCAGCAGGACCGGGACAGTAAATTCACCCCTCCACTTT
CASRTGTVNSPLHF
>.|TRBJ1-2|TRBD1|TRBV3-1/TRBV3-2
TGTGCCAGCAGCCAACAGGGGGGCCCTACTGGCTACACCTTC
CASSQQGGPTGYTF
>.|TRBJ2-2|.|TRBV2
TGTGCCAGCAGTGTACAAGGGGCTCTTAACACCGGGGAGCTGTTTTTT
CASSVQGALNTGELFF
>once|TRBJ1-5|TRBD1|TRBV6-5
TGTGCCACGGGGGACAGGTCCACCCCGGGGCCCCAGCATTTT
CATGDRSTPGPQHF
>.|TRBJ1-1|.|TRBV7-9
TGTGCCAGCAGCTTATCCGGGGGGCCGGCTTTCTTT
CASSLSGGPAFF
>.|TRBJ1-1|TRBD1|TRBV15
TGTGCCACCCAGACCGGGCAGGGGGAAATGAACACTGAAGCTTTCTTT
CATQTGQGEMNTEAFF
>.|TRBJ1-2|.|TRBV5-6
TGTGCCAGCAGCTTGCAGAATAACTATGGCTACACCTTC
CASSLQNNYGYTF